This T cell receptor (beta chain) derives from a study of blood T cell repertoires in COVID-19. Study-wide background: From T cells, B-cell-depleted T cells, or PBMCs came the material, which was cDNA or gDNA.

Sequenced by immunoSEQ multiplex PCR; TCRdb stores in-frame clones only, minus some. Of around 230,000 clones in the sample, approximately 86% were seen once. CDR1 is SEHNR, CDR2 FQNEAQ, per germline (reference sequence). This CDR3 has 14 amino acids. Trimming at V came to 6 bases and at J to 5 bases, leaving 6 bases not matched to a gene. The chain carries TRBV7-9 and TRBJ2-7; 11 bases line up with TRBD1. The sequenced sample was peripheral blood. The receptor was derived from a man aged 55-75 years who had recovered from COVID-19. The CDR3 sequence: CASSAGQGVDEQYF. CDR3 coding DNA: TGTGCCAGCAGTGCGGGACAGGGGGTCGACGAGCAGTACTTC.